The present T cell receptor beta chain was sequenced within a study of blood T cell repertoires in COVID-19. CDR1 and CDR2 from the germline V gene are SGHDT and YYEEEE. The CDR3 sequence is 16 residues long. V lost 6 bases and J 0 bases, leaving 13 bases between the germline ends. The table came from immunoSEQ multiplex PCR; TCRdb's copy has only in-frame clones and leaves some out. The sample lists about 240,000 clones; around 90% were seen once. The sequenced sample was peripheral blood. J is TRBJ2-6 and V is TRBV5-6, with unresolved D. This clonotype was sampled from a man aged 25 to 40 with COVID-19, enrolled during active disease. In DNA, the CDR3 is TGTGCCAGCAACCCGGCGTACAGCTCTGGGGCCAACGTCCTGACTTTC. This gives the protein CASNPAYSSGANVLTF. The full variable domain, rest sourced from reference TRBV5-6 and TRBJ2-6, is DAGVTQSPTHLIKTRGQQVTLRCSPKSGHDTVSWYQQALGQGPQFIFQYYEEEERQRGNFPDRFSGHQFPNYSSELNVNALLLGDSALYLCASNPAYSSGANVLTFGAGSRLTVL.